The rows below give T cell receptor beta chains drawn from one sample of a study of T cell responses to AZD1222 COVID-19 vaccine. Data came from immunoSEQ multiplex PCR; TCRdb stores just in-frame clones and leaves some out. There are about 150,000 clones in the sample; roughly 90% occur only once, and approximately 19% lies in the top ten. Sequences were derived from peripheral blood, sampled on day 0 of AZD1222 vaccination. These receptors were taken from an adult in good health. Each CDR3 is given with its conserved first and last residue. The order of the fields is clone size, V gene, CDR3 length, D gene, J gene, CDR3 DNA, CDR3 protein. A D gene is named only where the DNA matches it firmly. Clone size is stated in some rows and not others, as once, few, many or a class when expanded.

size: -
V: TRBV6-6
length: 15
D: -
J: TRBJ2-7
DNA: TGTGCCAGCAGTTACCGGGACACCTTCTCCTACGAGCAGTACTTC
CDR3: CASSYRDTFSYEQYF

size: -
V: TRBV2
length: 14
D: -
J: TRBJ1-1
DNA: TGTGCCAGCAGCCCCCGAGAGGGGCAAGGTGAAGCTTTCTTT
CDR3: CASSPREGQGEAFF

size: -
V: TRBV28
length: 12
D: -
J: TRBJ2-2
DNA: TGTGCCAGCCGCCGGGGGGCTGGGGAGCTGTTTTTT
CDR3: CASRRGAGELFF

size: -
V: TRBV7-2
length: 15
D: TRBD1
J: TRBJ1-5
DNA: TGTGCCAGCAGCGCAGGACAGGGGATGAATCAGCCCCAGCATTTT
CDR3: CASSAGQGMNQPQHF

size: -
V: TRBV25-1
length: 18
D: TRBD1
J: TRBJ1-6
DNA: TGTGCCAGCAGTGATCCAGGGGACAGGGCCTCCTATAATTCACCCCTCCACTTT
CDR3: CASSDPGDRASYNSPLHF

size: once
V: TRBV30
length: 18
D: TRBD1
J: TRBJ1-2
DNA: TGTGCCTGGGTTAGACAGGGGCAACTAAAAAACGGATTGGATGGCTACACCTTC
CDR3: CAWVRQGQLKNGLDGYTF

size: -
V: TRBV7-2
length: 13
D: -
J: TRBJ1-1
DNA: TGTGCCAGCAGCCCTAGGGGGGCCCCTGAAGCTTTCTTT
CDR3: CASSPRGAPEAFF

size: -
V: TRBV7-3
length: 13
D: -
J: TRBJ2-1
DNA: TGTGCCAGCAGCTTACAAGCGGAGAATGAGCAGTTCTTC
CDR3: CASSLQAENEQFF

size: many
V: TRBV5-5
length: 17
D: TRBD1
J: TRBJ1-4
DNA: TGTGCCAGCAGCTTGGTCCCGGGACAGGGGGCGGGTGAAAAACTGTTTTTT
CDR3: CASSLVPGQGAGEKLFF

size: -
V: TRBV3-1/TRBV3-2
length: 17
D: -
J: TRBJ1-4
DNA: TGTGCCAGCAGCCAAGATTGGGAAGGGACACCTAATGAAAAACTGTTTTTT
CDR3: CASSQDWEGTPNEKLFF

size: -
V: TRBV11-2
length: 15
D: TRBD1
J: TRBJ1-4
DNA: TGTGCCAGCAGCTCTCTCGGGACAGGAAATGAAAAACTGTTTTTT
CDR3: CASSSLGTGNEKLFF

size: -
V: TRBV5-4
length: 14
D: -
J: TRBJ1-1
DNA: TGTGCCAGCATCCTAAACAGGGAAGGGACTGAAGCTTTCTTT
CDR3: CASILNREGTEAFF

size: -
V: TRBV6-5
length: 14
D: -
J: TRBJ2-5
DNA: TGTGCCAGCAGTTACTGGGGGCCGGGGGAGACCCAGTACTTC
CDR3: CASSYWGPGETQYF

size: -
V: TRBV9
length: 17
D: TRBD1
J: TRBJ1-6
DNA: TGTGCCAGCAGCGTAGGGACAGGTAGAGGGGACAATTCACCCCTCCACTTT
CDR3: CASSVGTGRGDNSPLHF

size: -
V: TRBV7-9
length: 14
D: -
J: TRBJ1-1
DNA: TGTGCCAGCAGCCCAGGTGTTGGGGGGACTGAAGCTTTCTTT
CDR3: CASSPGVGGTEAFF

size: once
V: TRBV19
length: 16
D: TRBD1
J: TRBJ1-3
DNA: TGTGCCAGTAGTTCGACCGGACAGGGGAGTGGAAACACCATATATTTT
CDR3: CASSSTGQGSGNTIYF

size: -
V: TRBV19
length: 14
D: TRBD1
J: TRBJ2-5
DNA: TGTGCCAGTAGTACCGACAGGGGGCGAGAGACCCAGTACTTC
CDR3: CASSTDRGRETQYF

size: -
V: TRBV7-8
length: 13
D: -
J: TRBJ1-4
DNA: TGTGCCAGCAGCTTAAACAGGGAAAGTAAACTGTTTTTT
CDR3: CASSLNRESKLFF

size: -
V: TRBV27
length: 14
D: -
J: TRBJ1-2
DNA: TGTGCCAGCAGTGCCTTAGATGGGCTCCATGGCTACACCTTC
CDR3: CASSALDGLHGYTF

size: -
V: TRBV9
length: 14
D: TRBD1
J: TRBJ1-3
DNA: TGTGCCAGCGGAGACAGGGGATCTGGAAACACCATATATTTT
CDR3: CASGDRGSGNTIYF

size: -
V: TRBV9
length: 11
D: -
J: TRBJ1-4
DNA: TGTGCCAGCAGCTTTCATGAAAAACTGTTTTTT
CDR3: CASSFHEKLFF

size: -
V: TRBV28
length: 12
D: -
J: TRBJ2-7
DNA: TGTGCCAGCAGTTTATTGCCTGGCGAGCAGTACTTC
CDR3: CASSLLPGEQYF

size: -
V: TRBV7-2
length: 13
D: -
J: TRBJ1-2
DNA: TGTGCCAGCAGCTTAGCGTCCGGCTATGGCTACACCTTC
CDR3: CASSLASGYGYTF

size: -
V: TRBV27
length: 12
D: -
J: TRBJ1-6
DNA: TGTGCCAGCAGTTTATCGGTGGGCCCCCTCCACTTT
CDR3: CASSLSVGPLHF

size: -
V: TRBV7-3
length: 13
D: -
J: TRBJ1-2
DNA: TGTGCCAGCAGCCAGACAGAAAACTATGGCTACACCTTC
CDR3: CASSQTENYGYTF

size: -
V: TRBV6-1
length: 15
D: TRBD1
J: TRBJ1-6
DNA: TGTGCCAGCAGTGAGACAGGGGGTCGCGATTCACCCCTCCACTTT
CDR3: CASSETGGRDSPLHF

size: -
V: TRBV5-1
length: 16
D: TRBD1
J: TRBJ2-5
DNA: TGCGCCAGCAGCTTGGGGAGACAGGGGTATGAAGAGACCCAGTACTTC
CDR3: CASSLGRQGYEETQYF

size: -
V: TRBV12-3/TRBV12-4
length: 13
D: -
J: TRBJ1-2
DNA: TGTGCCAGCAGTGGGTCTGTGGACTATGGCTACACCTTC
CDR3: CASSGSVDYGYTF

size: -
V: TRBV30
length: 17
D: TRBD1
J: TRBJ2-6
DNA: TGTGCCTGGAGCCGGGACAGGGGCCTCTCTGGGGCCAACGTCCTGACTTTC
CDR3: CAWSRDRGLSGANVLTF

size: -
V: TRBV11-2
length: 15
D: -
J: TRBJ2-3
DNA: TGTGCCAGCAGCTTAGATCTAAGGGGCACAGATACGCAGTATTTT
CDR3: CASSLDLRGTDTQYF

size: -
V: TRBV5-1
length: 15
D: -
J: TRBJ2-3
DNA: TGCGCCAGCAGCTTGGGGGGGACTAGCACAGATACGCAGTATTTT
CDR3: CASSLGGTSTDTQYF

size: once
V: TRBV15
length: 16
D: -
J: TRBJ2-3
DNA: TGTGCCACCAGCAGTGGGCTGGGCGGGGTGAGGGATACGCAGTATTTT
CDR3: CATSSGLGGVRDTQYF

size: -
V: TRBV12-3/TRBV12-4
length: 12
D: -
J: TRBJ2-7
DNA: TGTGCCAGCAGCTTAGTAGGGTTCGAGCAGTACTTC
CDR3: CASSLVGFEQYF

size: -
V: TRBV27
length: 14
D: -
J: TRBJ1-2
DNA: TGTGCCAGCAGTTTACGGACGGAGAACTATGGCTACACCTTC
CDR3: CASSLRTENYGYTF

size: -
V: TRBV5-1
length: 13
D: -
J: TRBJ2-7
DNA: TGCGCCAGCAGCTGGGACGGATCCTACGAGCAGTACTTC
CDR3: CASSWDGSYEQYF

size: -
V: TRBV3-1/TRBV3-2
length: 12
D: -
J: TRBJ2-7
DNA: TGTGCCAGCAGTAGGACAGAATACGAGCAGTACTTC
CDR3: CASSRTEYEQYF

size: -
V: TRBV4-1
length: 13
D: -
J: TRBJ1-6
DNA: TGCGCCAGCAGCCTTAGGACAGTGCCTCCCCTCCACTTT
CDR3: CASSLRTVPPLHF

size: -
V: TRBV2
length: 15
D: -
J: TRBJ2-1
DNA: TGTGCCAGCAGTGTTGCGGCCTCCCCTTACAATGAGCAGTTCTTC
CDR3: CASSVAASPYNEQFF

size: -
V: TRBV12-5
length: 13
D: -
J: TRBJ1-2
DNA: TGTGCTAGTGGTTTGGTAGGGGGGGTGAGCTACACCTTC
CDR3: CASGLVGGVSYTF

size: -
V: TRBV29-1
length: 14
D: -
J: TRBJ1-1
DNA: TGCAGCGTGAAACATTGGGCTCGGGACACTGAAGCTTTCTTT
CDR3: CSVKHWARDTEAFF

size: -
V: TRBV5-1
length: 14
D: -
J: TRBJ2-5
DNA: TGCGCCAGCACCGTATCCTCCTCGGAAGAGACCCAGTACTTC
CDR3: CASTVSSSEETQYF

size: -
V: TRBV6-6
length: 15
D: -
J: TRBJ2-3
DNA: TGTGCCAGCAGTTACGGCGGGGCCTACACAGATACGCAGTATTTT
CDR3: CASSYGGAYTDTQYF

size: -
V: TRBV27
length: 13
D: -
J: TRBJ1-2
DNA: TGTGCCAGCAGTTTAAGGGGGTTGGGGGGCTACACCTTC
CDR3: CASSLRGLGGYTF

size: -
V: TRBV2
length: 13
D: TRBD1
J: TRBJ1-3
DNA: TGTGCCAGCAGTCAGGGGGCTGGAAACACCATATATTTT
CDR3: CASSQGAGNTIYF

size: -
V: TRBV7-9
length: 14
D: -
J: TRBJ1-4
DNA: TGTGCCAGCAGCCTGGGTGGGACTAATGAAAAACTGTTTTTT
CDR3: CASSLGGTNEKLFF

size: -
V: TRBV6-5
length: 11
D: TRBD2
J: TRBJ2-3
DNA: TGTGCCAGCGTCGCGGGGGTTACGCAGTATTTT
CDR3: CASVAGVTQYF

size: -
V: TRBV30
length: 13
D: -
J: TRBJ2-7
DNA: TGTGCCTGGAGTTGGGTTCTAACGGGCGAGCAGTACTTC
CDR3: CAWSWVLTGEQYF

size: once
V: TRBV6-5
length: 15
D: -
J: TRBJ1-5
DNA: TGTGCCAGCAGTTACCTGGGCGACGGCAATCAGCCCCAGCATTTT
CDR3: CASSYLGDGNQPQHF

size: -
V: TRBV5-6
length: 15
D: -
J: TRBJ1-5
DNA: TGTGCCAGCAGCTTGAGCCGGGTGGTTGAACAGCCCCAGCATTTT
CDR3: CASSLSRVVEQPQHF

size: -
V: TRBV7-2
length: 15
D: TRBD1
J: TRBJ1-5
DNA: TGTGCCAGCAGCGCGTCCGGGACAGGCAATCAGCCCCAGCATTTT
CDR3: CASSASGTGNQPQHF

size: -
V: TRBV27
length: 14
D: -
J: TRBJ2-7
DNA: TGTGCCAGCAGTTTATCGAAGAGCCCCTACGAGCAGTACTTC
CDR3: CASSLSKSPYEQYF

size: -
V: TRBV28
length: 16
D: -
J: TRBJ1-4
DNA: TGTGCCAGCAGTTCGTGGGTACCTTCGACTAATGAAAAACTGTTTTTT
CDR3: CASSSWVPSTNEKLFF

size: -
V: TRBV7-2
length: 14
D: -
J: TRBJ2-1
DNA: TGTGCCAGCACCGGGTGGGGGGTAAGCAATGAGCAGTTCTTC
CDR3: CASTGWGVSNEQFF

size: -
V: TRBV15
length: 16
D: TRBD1
J: TRBJ2-5
DNA: TGTGCCACCAGCAGCCAACAGGGGTCGTTATGGGAGACCCAGTACTTC
CDR3: CATSSQQGSLWETQYF

size: -
V: TRBV2
length: 12
D: -
J: TRBJ2-1
DNA: TGTGCCAGCAGTGTCAGGCAGGGTGAGCAGTTCTTC
CDR3: CASSVRQGEQFF